This T cell receptor beta chain originates from a study of T cell responses to AZD1222 COVID-19 vaccine. Study-level points and caveats: It was only a handful of AZD1222 recipients who were seropositive at baseline. Possibly, clonal diversity was underestimated; donors were largely white British and included more females.

About this clone: Antigen unknown.

CDR3 length: 14 residues. V was pared by 5 bases and J by 10 bases, with 20 bases between. Germline-derived CDR1 and CDR2 are LNHNV and YYDKDF (reference sequence). Assay: immunoSEQ multiplex PCR; the TCRdb copy retains only in-frame clones and omits some. The sample has roughly 130,000 clones, roughly 88% seen once. The sequences come from peripheral blood, collected on day 0 of AZD1222 vaccination. This sequence was found in an adult in good health. This chain joins TRBV15 and TRBJ1-1; a weak D match, TRBD1 (5 bases). This chain's CDR3 is CATSPQGPTSGAFF. In DNA, the CDR3 is TGTGCCACCAGCCCCCAGGGACCCACGTCGGGAGCTTTCTTT. The full variable domain, rest sourced from reference TRBV15 and TRBJ1-1, is DAMVIQNPRYQVTQFGKPVTLSCSQTLNHNVMYWYQQKSSQAPKLLFHYYDKDFNNEADTPDNFQSRRPNTSFCFLDIRSPGLGDTAMYLCATSPQGPTSGAFFGQGTRLTVV.